This is a list of T cell receptor beta chains from one sample in a study of cytomegalovirus exposure and HLA in healthy donors. Assay used: immunoSEQ multiplex PCR; TCRdb lists only in-frame clones, some missing. Found here are under 300,000 clones, about nine tenths of them singletons; the top ten hold around 1.7%. Source material: PBMCs. The receptor source for this set is a girl aged 2 to 10 in good health and CMV-seronegative. Both conserved end residues are part of each CDR3. A D gene is named only where the DNA matches it firmly.

J	V	D	CDR3	DNA
TRBJ2-1	TRBV7-8	TRBD2	CASSLAEGSGGPQGEQFF	TGTGCCAGCAGCTTAGCAGAGGGTAGCGGGGGGCCCCAAGGTGAGCAGTTCTTC
TRBJ1-1	TRBV14	TRBD1	CASSQVTVRGKNTEAFF	TGTGCCAGCAGCCAAGTGACGGTCAGGGGGAAGAACACTGAAGCTTTCTTT
TRBJ1-2	TRBV25-1	TRBD1	CASRTGDGYTF	TGTGCCAGCAGGACAGGGGATGGCTACACCTTC
TRBJ2-7	TRBV5-1	TRBD2	CASSLASGGGEGEQYF	TGCGCCAGCAGCTTGGCGTCCGGTGGGGGGGAGGGCGAGCAGTACTTC
TRBJ2-2	TRBV4-2	TRBD2	CASSPGGTGSHTGELFF	TGTGCCAGCAGCCCGGGAGGGACCGGGAGTCACACCGGGGAGCTGTTTTTT
TRBJ2-7	TRBV5-1	.	CASSLGRDGDEQYF	TGCGCCAGCAGCTTGGGTCGGGATGGGGACGAGCAGTACTTC
TRBJ2-7	TRBV14	TRBD2	CASSHLPPASGRYEQYF	TGTGCCAGCAGCCACCTACCACCCGCTAGCGGGAGATACGAGCAGTACTTC
TRBJ1-2	TRBV5-6	.	CASSLKIAGFVSGYTF	TGTGCCAGCAGCCTCAAAATTGCAGGGTTTGTATCTGGCTACACCTTC
TRBJ2-7	TRBV19	.	CASLISGQTPSRYEQYF	TGTGCCAGCCTTATATCCGGACAGACCCCTTCCCGCTACGAGCAGTACTTC
TRBJ2-5	TRBV25-1	TRBD2	CASSAVVGAGEGTQYF	TGTGCCAGCAGTGCCGTAGTGGGAGCGGGAGAAGGGACCCAGTACTTC
TRBJ2-3	TRBV7-6	.	CASSLVAGYTDTQYF	TGTGCCAGCAGCTTAGTGGCAGGTTACACAGATACGCAGTATTTT
TRBJ2-3	TRBV30	TRBD2	CAWSVGAGGGDTQYF	TGTGCCTGGAGTGTAGGGGCGGGAGGAGGAGATACGCAGTATTTT
TRBJ2-1	TRBV7-7	TRBD2	CASSPTSGRVKDEQFF	TGTGCCAGCAGCCCAACTAGCGGGAGGGTTAAGGATGAGCAGTTCTTC
TRBJ1-6	TRBV30	.	CAWSGQLNSPLHF	TGTGCCTGGAGCGGACAGCTTAATTCACCCCTCCACTTT